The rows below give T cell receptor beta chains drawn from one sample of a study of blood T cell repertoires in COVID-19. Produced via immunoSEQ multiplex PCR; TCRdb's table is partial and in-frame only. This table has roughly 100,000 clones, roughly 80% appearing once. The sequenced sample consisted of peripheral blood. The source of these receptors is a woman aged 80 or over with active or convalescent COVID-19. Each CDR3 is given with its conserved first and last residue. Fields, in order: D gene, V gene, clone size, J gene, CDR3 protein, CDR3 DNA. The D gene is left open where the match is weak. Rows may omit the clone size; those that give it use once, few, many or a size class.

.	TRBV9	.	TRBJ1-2	CASSVQGRGFDYTF	TGTGCCAGCAGCGTTCAGGGTCGTGGCTTTGACTACACCTTC
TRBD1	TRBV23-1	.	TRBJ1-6	CASSLLPDRVSNSPLHF	TGCGCCAGCAGTCTATTACCGGACAGGGTATCGAATTCACCCCTCCACTTT
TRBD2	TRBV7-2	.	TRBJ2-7	CASSLAGGLNEQYF	TGTGCCAGCAGCCTAGCGGGGGGGCTAAACGAGCAGTACTTC
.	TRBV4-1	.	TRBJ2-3	CASSQEEHTQYF	TGCGCCAGCAGCCAAGAAGAGCATACGCAGTATTTT
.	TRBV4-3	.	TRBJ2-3	CASSQVLVDTQYF	TGCGCCAGCAGCCAGGTACTAGTGGATACGCAGTATTTT
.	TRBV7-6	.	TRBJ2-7	CASSPWRKSSYEQYF	TGTGCCAGCAGCCCCTGGCGGAAGAGCTCCTACGAGCAGTACTTC
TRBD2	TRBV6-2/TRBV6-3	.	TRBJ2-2	CASSRTSGGTGELFF	TGTGCCAGCAGCCGGACTAGCGGGGGTACCGGGGAGCTGTTTTTT
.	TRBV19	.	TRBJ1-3	CASSLLSGNTIYF	TGTGCCAGTAGTCTTCTCTCTGGAAACACCATATATTTT
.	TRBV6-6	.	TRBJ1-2	CASSYSGQGHYGYTF	TGTGCCAGCAGTTACTCCGGGCAGGGGCACTATGGCTACACCTTC
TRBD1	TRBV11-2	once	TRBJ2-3	CASSRGQVTDTQYF	TGTGCCAGCAGCAGGGGGCAGGTCACAGATACGCAGTATTTT
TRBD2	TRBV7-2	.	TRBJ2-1	CASSPRVAGRNEQFF	TGTGCCAGCAGCCCCAGAGTAGCGGGGAGAAATGAGCAGTTCTTC
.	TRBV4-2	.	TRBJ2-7	CASSQDLGPVQQYF	TGTGCCAGCAGCCAAGATCTGGGGCCTGTGCAGCAGTACTTC
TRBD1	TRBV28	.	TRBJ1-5	CASSSGQGNHQPQHF	TGTGCCAGCAGTTCGGGACAGGGCAACCATCAGCCCCAGCATTTT
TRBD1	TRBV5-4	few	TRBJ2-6	CASSLGQGRFSGANVLTF	TGTGCCAGCAGCCTGGGACAGGGCCGGTTCTCTGGGGCCAACGTCCTGACTTTC
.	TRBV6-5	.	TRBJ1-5	CASSRAGNQPQHF	TGTGCCAGCAGTCGGGCAGGGAATCAGCCCCAGCATTTT
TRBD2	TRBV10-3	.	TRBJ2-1	CAISVAGGNEQFF	TGTGCCATCAGTGTTGCGGGGGGCAATGAGCAGTTCTTC
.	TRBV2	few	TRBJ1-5	CASSPATFDQPQHF	TGTGCCAGCAGCCCAGCGACGTTTGATCAGCCCCAGCATTTT
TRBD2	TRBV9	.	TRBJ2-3	CASSKGLAGGTTDTQYF	TGTGCCAGCAGCAAGGGACTAGCGGGGGGGACGACAGATACGCAGTATTTT
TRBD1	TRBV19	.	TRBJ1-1	CASSILGQGNTEAFF	TGTGCCAGTAGTATACTCGGACAGGGGAACACTGAAGCTTTCTTT
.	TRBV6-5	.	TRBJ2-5	CASRGQGRETQYF	TGTGCCAGCAGAGGACAAGGAAGAGAGACCCAGTACTTC
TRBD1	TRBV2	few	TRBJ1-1	CASREDRAGAFF	TGTGCCAGCAGGGAGGACAGGGCGGGAGCTTTCTTT
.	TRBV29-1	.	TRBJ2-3	CSVEEGAVSTDTQYF	TGCAGCGTTGAGGAGGGGGCGGTAAGCACAGATACGCAGTATTTT
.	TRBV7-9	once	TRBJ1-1	CASSLGQDLGVEAFF	TGTGCCAGCAGCTTAGGACAAGATCTAGGGGTTGAAGCTTTCTTT
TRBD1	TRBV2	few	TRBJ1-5	CASNTGQGVEPQHF	TGTGCCAGCAACACGGGACAGGGGGTAGAGCCCCAGCATTTT
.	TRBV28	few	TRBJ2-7	CASGRGQVVEQYF	TGTGCCAGCGGGAGGGGACAGGTTGTCGAGCAGTACTTC
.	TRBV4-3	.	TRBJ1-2	CASSQGSGGYGYTF	TGCGCCAGCAGCCAAGGGTCCGGAGGATATGGCTACACCTTC
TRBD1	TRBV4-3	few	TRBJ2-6	CASSQGDREISGANVLTF	TGCGCCAGCAGCCAAGGTGACAGGGAAATTTCTGGGGCCAACGTCCTGACTTTC
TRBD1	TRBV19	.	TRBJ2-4	CASSPGGHRAKNIQYF	TGTGCCAGTAGTCCAGGGGGACACCGAGCCAAAAACATTCAGTACTTC
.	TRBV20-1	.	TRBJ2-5	CGWTDGETQYF	TGCGGATGGACAGACGGAGAGACCCAGTACTTC
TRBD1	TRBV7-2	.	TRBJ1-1	CASSPLTGTEAFF	TGTGCCAGCAGCCCGTTGACAGGGACTGAAGCTTTCTTT
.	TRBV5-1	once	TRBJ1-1	CASSSRGPGDPEAFF	TGCGCCAGCAGCTCAAGGGGCCCGGGGGACCCTGAAGCTTTCTTT
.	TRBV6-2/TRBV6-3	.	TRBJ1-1	CASSYAGGTTEAFF	TGTGCCAGCAGTTACGCGGGGGGCACCACTGAAGCTTTCTTT
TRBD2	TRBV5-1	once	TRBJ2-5	CASSLVAGGLQETQYF	TGCGCCAGCAGCTTGGTGGCGGGGGGGCTCCAAGAGACCCAGTACTTC
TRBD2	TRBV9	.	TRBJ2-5	CASTPSGGLKETQYF	TGTGCCAGCACCCCTAGCGGGGGGCTGAAAGAGACCCAGTACTTC
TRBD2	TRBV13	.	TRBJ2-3	CASSLRLAGSTDTQYF	TGTGCCAGCAGCTTAAGGCTAGCGGGGTCCACAGATACGCAGTATTTT
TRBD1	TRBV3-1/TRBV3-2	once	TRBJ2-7	CASSLWGQGDEQYF	TGTGCCAGCAGCCTCTGGGGTCAGGGGGACGAGCAGTACTTC
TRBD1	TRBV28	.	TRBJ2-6	CASSSTLTGGLSGANVLTF	TGTGCCAGCAGCTCGACACTGACAGGGGGACTCTCTGGGGCCAACGTCCTGACTTTC
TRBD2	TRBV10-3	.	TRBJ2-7	CAISREGTYEQYF	TGTGCCATCAGTAGGGAGGGCACCTACGAGCAGTACTTC
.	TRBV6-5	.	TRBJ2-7	CASSYSLPPGYEQYF	TGTGCCAGCAGTTACTCCCTGCCGCCAGGCTACGAGCAGTACTTC
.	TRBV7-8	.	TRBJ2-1	CASTSGNPYNEQFF	TGTGCCAGCACCTCCGGGAACCCCTACAATGAGCAGTTCTTC
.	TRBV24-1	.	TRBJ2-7	CATGRGYEQYF	TGTGCCACCGGCCGGGGCTACGAGCAGTACTTC
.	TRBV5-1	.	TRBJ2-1	CASSSDNNNEQFF	TGCGCCAGCAGCTCAGACAACAACAATGAGCAGTTCTTC
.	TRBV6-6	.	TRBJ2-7	CASSSPGVSYEQYF	TGTGCCAGCAGTTCCCCCGGTGTCTCCTACGAGCAGTACTTC
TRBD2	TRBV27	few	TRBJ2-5	CASSRGGWETQYF	TGTGCCAGCAGCCGCGGGGGGTGGGAGACCCAGTACTTC